A selection of T cell receptor beta chains follows, all from one sample in a study of T cell responses to AZD1222 COVID-19 vaccine. Sequencing was performed with immunoSEQ multiplex PCR; in TCRdb, only in-frame clones are kept and a portion is missing. The data hold roughly 100,000 clones, with less than 95% observed a single time. Material: peripheral blood, obtained on day 0 of AZD1222 vaccination. These receptors were collected from an adult in good health. The CDR3 runs from the conserved cysteine through the conserved F or W. The D gene is left open where the match is weak. Clone size is given for some rows only: seen once, a few or many times, or a class if the clone is expanded.

D	size	V	J	CDR3	DNA
TRBD2	.	TRBV10-3	TRBJ2-7	CAISQSTTGTSLYEQYF	TGTGCCATCAGCCAAAGCACTACCGGGACTAGCCTCTACGAGCAGTACTTC
.	.	TRBV9	TRBJ2-3	CASSVETDTQYF	TGTGCCAGCAGCGTGGAGACAGATACGCAGTATTTT
.	.	TRBV5-1	TRBJ2-6	CASSQPTSAGANVLTF	TGCGCCAGCAGCCAACCAACTTCTGCTGGGGCCAACGTCCTGACTTTC
.	.	TRBV28	TRBJ1-3	CASSAGGALGNTIYF	TGTGCCAGCAGTGCCGGGGGGGCGCTCGGAAACACCATATATTTT
.	.	TRBV6-5	TRBJ2-6	CATPPGAGGANVLTF	TGTGCCACCCCCCCCGGGGCGGGTGGGGCCAACGTCCTGACTTTC
.	.	TRBV4-1	TRBJ1-2	CASSRLQDPSAYGYTF	TGCGCCAGCAGCCGCCTACAGGACCCATCTGCCTATGGCTACACCTTC
TRBD1	.	TRBV6-5	TRBJ1-1	CASSSEDRVDTEAFF	TGTGCCAGCAGTTCCGAGGACAGGGTTGACACTGAAGCTTTCTTT
.	.	TRBV29-1	TRBJ1-1	CSVAPGVTEAFF	TGCAGCGTTGCCCCTGGGGTCACTGAAGCTTTCTTT
.	.	TRBV7-2	TRBJ1-1	CASSLYPVGSRGDTEAFF	TGTGCCAGCAGCTTATACCCCGTCGGGTCGAGGGGGGACACTGAAGCTTTCTTT
.	.	TRBV27	TRBJ1-1	CASSPGLTGEAFF	TGTGCCAGCAGCCCAGGGTTGACAGGTGAAGCTTTCTTT
TRBD1	.	TRBV27	TRBJ1-1	CASSLFQGGTEAFF	TGTGCCAGCAGTTTATTTCAGGGGGGCACTGAAGCTTTCTTT
.	.	TRBV19	TRBJ2-5	CASSIPDQETQYF	TGTGCCAGTAGTATCCCTGACCAAGAGACCCAGTACTTC
.	.	TRBV4-2	TRBJ1-4	CASSPEGQPNEKLFF	TGTGCCAGCAGCCCTGAAGGACAGCCTAATGAAAAACTGTTTTTT
.	.	TRBV7-3	TRBJ2-1	CASSLIGGGHSGEQFF	TGTGCCAGCAGCTTAATCGGCGGGGGACATTCCGGTGAGCAGTTCTTC
.	.	TRBV11-1	TRBJ2-7	CASSLASGVSYEQYF	TGTGCCAGCAGCTTAGCGTCAGGGGTCTCCTACGAGCAGTACTTC
TRBD1	once	TRBV5-4	TRBJ1-4	CASSSDREEEKLFF	TGTGCCAGCAGCTCGGACAGGGAGGAGGAAAAACTGTTTTTT
TRBD1	.	TRBV28	TRBJ2-2	CASSARDRVTGELFF	TGTGCCAGCAGTGCCCGGGACAGGGTCACCGGGGAGCTGTTTTTT
.	.	TRBV7-9	TRBJ1-1	CASSLAHRENTEAFF	TGTGCCAGCAGCTTAGCCCACAGGGAAAACACTGAAGCTTTCTTT
.	.	TRBV14	TRBJ1-2	CASSQGVEIYPQGYTF	TGTGCCAGCAGCCAAGGGGTGGAGATTTACCCCCAAGGCTACACCTTC
TRBD2	.	TRBV10-2	TRBJ2-1	CASRSGSSGRSYNEQFF	TGCGCCAGCCGTTCGGGGTCTAGCGGGCGCTCCTACAATGAGCAGTTCTTC
.	.	TRBV6-2/TRBV6-3	TRBJ2-7	CASSYGESPAYEQYF	TGTGCCAGCAGTTACGGCGAGTCCCCCGCCTACGAGCAGTACTTC
.	.	TRBV10-3	TRBJ2-7	CAISESPLSYEQYF	TGTGCCATCAGTGAGTCCCCATTATCCTACGAGCAGTACTTC
.	once	TRBV3-1/TRBV3-2	TRBJ2-3	CASSQDLTDTQYF	TGTGCCAGCAGCCAAGATCTTACAGATACGCAGTATTTT
.	.	TRBV6-5	TRBJ2-7	CASSLRSAYEQYF	TGTGCCAGCAGCCTGAGGTCGGCCTACGAGCAGTACTTC
.	.	TRBV18	TRBJ1-1	CASSPPQRPNTEAFF	TGTGCCAGCTCACCACCGCAGCGGCCTAACACTGAAGCTTTCTTT
TRBD2	.	TRBV7-3	TRBJ2-2	CASSLSGGADTGELFF	TGTGCCAGCAGCCTTAGCGGGGGGGCAGACACCGGGGAGCTGTTTTTT
.	.	TRBV18	TRBJ1-2	CASSPRQDTYGYTF	TGTGCCAGCTCACCGAGACAGGATACCTATGGCTACACCTTC
.	.	TRBV19	TRBJ1-5	CASSLDWNQPQHF	TGTGCCAGTAGTTTGGACTGGAATCAGCCCCAGCATTTT
TRBD1	.	TRBV5-1	TRBJ2-2	CASSLGTGGFNTGELFF	TGCGCCAGCAGCTTGGGGACAGGGGGCTTTAACACCGGGGAGCTGTTTTTT
TRBD1	.	TRBV29-1	TRBJ1-4	CSVGDRGEKLFF	TGCAGCGTGGGGGACAGGGGCGAAAAACTGTTTTTT
.	.	TRBV6-5	TRBJ1-1	CASTASLNTEAFF	TGTGCCAGCACCGCTAGTCTGAACACTGAAGCTTTCTTT
TRBD2	.	TRBV7-9	TRBJ2-3	CASSLVVGRVADTQYF	TGTGCCAGCAGCTTAGTCGTAGGGAGGGTTGCAGATACGCAGTATTTT
.	.	TRBV11-2	TRBJ2-5	CASSLVGGAQTQYF	TGTGCCAGCAGCTTAGTAGGGGGAGCGCAGACCCAGTACTTC
.	.	TRBV19	TRBJ1-1	CASSLLTGGVHTEAFF	TGTGCCAGTAGTTTATTGACAGGTGGGGTCCACACTGAAGCTTTCTTT
TRBD1	.	TRBV24-1	TRBJ1-5	CATSDTRQGNQPQHF	TGTGCCACCAGTGATACCCGACAGGGGAATCAGCCCCAGCATTTT
.	.	TRBV27	TRBJ1-2	CASSFTGGYGYTF	TGTGCCAGCAGTTTTACAGGCGGCTATGGCTACACCTTC
TRBD1	.	TRBV28	TRBJ2-2	CASSTTGENTGELFF	TGTGCCAGCAGTACCACAGGGGAGAACACCGGGGAGCTGTTTTTT
TRBD1	.	TRBV4-2	TRBJ1-4	CASSNHRGLNEKLFF	TGTGCCAGCAGCAACCACAGGGGACTAAATGAAAAACTGTTTTTT
.	few	TRBV7-9	TRBJ1-1	CASSFEGSAEAFF	TGTGCCAGCAGCTTTGAGGGGAGCGCTGAAGCTTTCTTT
.	.	TRBV7-8	TRBJ2-6	CASSLDFRNPASGANVLTF	TGTGCCAGCAGCTTAGATTTCAGGAACCCCGCTTCTGGGGCCAACGTCCTGACTTTC
.	once	TRBV12-2	TRBJ1-6	CASRLAGGSSYNSPLHF	TGTGCAAGTCGCTTAGCGGGGGGGAGCTCCTATAATTCACCCCTCCACTTT
TRBD1	.	TRBV7-2	TRBJ2-2	CASSPEGTGSTGELFF	TGTGCCAGCAGCCCTGAGGGGACAGGATCCACCGGGGAGCTGTTTTTT
.	.	TRBV19	TRBJ1-1	CASSTGSTEAFF	TGTGCCAGTAGTACGGGAAGCACTGAAGCTTTCTTT
TRBD1	.	TRBV27	TRBJ1-1	CASSSTGGNDEAFF	TGTGCCAGCAGTAGTACAGGGGGCAATGATGAAGCTTTCTTT
TRBD1	.	TRBV2	TRBJ1-1	CASSLDRATEAFF	TGTGCCAGCAGCTTGGACAGGGCCACTGAAGCTTTCTTT
.	.	TRBV9	TRBJ2-1	CASSSAGGIFNEQFF	TGTGCCAGCAGCTCCGCTGGCGGAATTTTCAATGAGCAGTTCTTC
.	.	TRBV7-2	TRBJ2-7	CASSSEGGDFTYEQYF	TGTGCCAGCAGCTCCGAGGGGGGGGACTTTACCTACGAGCAGTACTTC
TRBD1	.	TRBV7-9	TRBJ1-2	CASSLGTAFGYTF	TGTGCCAGCAGCCTAGGGACAGCCTTTGGCTACACCTTC
.	.	TRBV4-1	TRBJ2-2	CASSPLLDGELFF	TGCGCCAGCAGCCCCCTTTTGGACGGGGAGCTGTTTTTT
TRBD1	once	TRBV5-1	TRBJ1-4	CASSLSQGAGEKLFF	TGCGCCAGCAGCTTGTCTCAGGGGGCGGGGGAAAAACTGTTTTTT
.	.	TRBV5-4	TRBJ2-2	CASSLTGGTGELFF	TGTGCCAGCAGCTTGACTGGGGGCACCGGGGAGCTGTTTTTT
.	.	TRBV6-5	TRBJ2-7	CASSYSGLSYEQYF	TGTGCCAGCAGCTATTCAGGACTATCCTACGAGCAGTACTTC